The 14 T cell receptor beta chains reported below all come from one sample, sequenced in a study of identical twins. MiXCR, run by TCRdb on the 5' RACE reads, gives a single entry per CDR3 protein. This sample yields fewer than 800,000 distinct CDR3 sequences, of which less than 9% are seen a single time; 1.6% belongs to the top ten. This same sample was also part of a study on yellow fever vaccine responses in identical twins.

The sequencing input was PBMCs. These TCRs come from a woman between 18 and 30 years old in good health.

The chain links TRBV29-1 to TRBJ2-1; 7 bases align to TRBD1. The CDR3 totals 9 residues. Germline V gene sequence: CDR1 SQVTM, CDR2 ANQGSEA. J lost 14 bases, V lost 7 bases, and 5 bases had no gene match. CDR3 sequence: CSAETGKFF. CDR3 in DNA: TGCAGCGCTGAGACAGGGAAGTTCTTC.

The rearrangement links TRBV6-2 or TRBV6-3 to TRBJ2-1; D is undetermined. Per germline, CDR1 MNHEY and CDR2 SVGEGT. There are 12 residues in the CDR3. Trimming took off 1 base at V and 7 bases at J, with 5 bases between the two ends. The CDR3 sequence: CASSYYVNEQFF. The CDR3 DNA reads TGTGCCAGCAGTTACTACGTTAATGAGCAGTTCTTC.

This chain connects TRBV7-2 to TRBJ2-3, with 7 bases identical to TRBD1. Trimming at V came to 2 bases and at J to 11 bases, leaving 10 bases not matched to a gene. The CDR3 loop spans 14 amino acids. Germline CDR1 is SGHTA and CDR2 is FQGNSA. This CDR3 reads CASSLPRQGGLQYF. CDR3 coding DNA: TGTGCCAGCAGCTTACCCCGACAGGGCGGCTTGCAGTATTTT.

There are a few counts of this clonotype. The chain employs TRBV19 and TRBJ2-1, with a weak D call TRBD1 (6 bases). Germline V gene lookup returns CDR1 LNHDA and CDR2 SQIVND (reference sequence). Trimming took off 0 bases at V and 0 bases at J, with 9 bases between the two ends. This CDR3 contains 16 residues. The CDR3 region is CASSIDGTLSYNEQFF. CDR3 nucleotides: TGTGCCAGTAGTATAGATGGGACACTCTCCTACAATGAGCAGTTCTTC. The full variable domain, rest sourced from reference TRBV19 and TRBJ2-1, is DGGITQSPKYLFRKEGQNVTLSCEQNLNHDAMYWYRQDPGQGLRLIYYSQIVNDFQKGDIAEGYSVSREKKESFPLTVTSAQKNPTAFYLCASSIDGTLSYNEQFFGPGTRLTVL.

This clonotype was counted ten times or more. V and J are TRBV28 and TRBJ2-1; D gene ambiguous. The CDR3 length is 14 residues. Germline V gene sequence: CDR1 MDHEN, CDR2 SYDVKM. Trimming cost V 6 bases and J 0 bases, with 9 bases left between them. Written as DNA, the CDR3 is TGTGCCAGCAGAGTAGGTTCCTCCTACAATGAGCAGTTCTTC. Protein product: CASRVGSSYNEQFF.

This clonotype was seen a handful of times. The chain joins TRBV3-1 to TRBJ2-5, with 13 bases that match TRBD2. Germline CDR1 reads LGHDT; CDR2 reads YNNKEL (reference sequence). The CDR3 extends over 16 amino acids. The trim removed 4 bases at V and 4 bases at J, leaving 6 bases unmatched. CDR3 loop: CASSPRLAGGRETQYF. The CDR3 DNA reads as TGTGCCAGCAGCCCGCGACTAGCGGGAGGACGAGAGACCCAGTACTTC.

This clonotype was seen more than once but under ten times. The chain uses TRBV6-1 and TRBJ1-6; D unclear. This CDR3 has 14 residues. Germline V gene lookup returns CDR1 MNHNS and CDR2 SASEGT. Trimming took 10 bases from V and 8 from J, leaving 18 bases between them. This chain's CDR3 is CATPSGYGDSPLHF. The DNA of the CDR3 is TGTGCCACCCCTTCTGGATATGGGGATTCACCCCTCCACTTT.

This clonotype was detected many times. V and J are TRBV27 and TRBJ1-1, with D possibly being TRBD1 (5 bases). CDR1 is MNHEY, CDR2 SMNVEV, per germline (reference sequence). The V and J ends lost 4 bases and 3 bases respectively, with 9 bases between them. The CDR3 length is 13 residues. The CDR3 sequence is CASSWGDYTEAFF. As DNA, the CDR3 is TGTGCCAGCAGTTGGGGGGACTACACTGAAGCTTTCTTT.

The V and J genes are TRBV6-5 and TRBJ2-7, with 8 bases that match TRBD1. The CDR3 extends over 13 amino acids. CDR1 and CDR2 from the germline V gene are MNHEY and SVGAGI. Trimming at V came to 4 bases and at J to 5 bases, leaving 4 bases not matched to a gene. CDR3 protein: CASSSDRADEQYV. CDR3 bases: TGTGCCAGCAGTTCGGACAGGGCGGACGAGCAGTACGTC.

This clonotype has at least ten counts. The chain couples TRBV6-5 to TRBJ1-4, with D perhaps TRBD1 (5 bases). V was trimmed by 6 bases and J by 14 bases, leaving 16 bases between them. This CDR3 is built from 12 residues. Germline CDR1 MNHEY, CDR2 SVGAGI. This chain's CDR3 is CASSDLQGNLFF. CDR3 nucleotides: TGTGCCAGCAGCGACCTGCAGGGTAATCTGTTTTTT.

The J gene is TRBJ2-1, the V gene TRBV7-2, with TRBD1 as a possible D gene (5 bases). The CDR3 length is 17 residues. V was trimmed by 2 bases and J by 5 bases, leaving 19 bases between them. Looked up from germline, CDR1 is SGHTA and CDR2 is FQGNSA. CDR3 sequence: CASSLLKGLVVDNEQFF. The CDR3, as DNA: TGTGCCAGCAGCTTATTGAAGGGGCTAGTGGTAGACAATGAGCAGTTCTTC. Together with reference TRBV7-2 and TRBJ2-1, the CDR3 gives the full variable domain: GAGVSQSPSNKVTEKGKDVELRCDPISGHTALYWYRQSLGQGLEFLIYFQGNSAPDKSGLPSDRFSAERTGGSVSTLTIQRTQQEDSAVYLCASSLLKGLVVDNEQFFGPGTRLTVL.

This clonotype has at least ten counts. The chain recombines TRBV6-5 with TRBJ2-7; 8 bases align to TRBD1. J was trimmed by 0 bases and V by 4 bases; bases with no gene match: 5. The CDR3 runs to 15 residues. The germline V gene has CDR1 MNHEY and CDR2 SVGAGI. The CDR3 reads CASSSTGTGSYEQYF. CDR3 coding DNA: TGTGCCAGCAGTTCAACCGGGACAGGCTCCTACGAGCAGTACTTC.

This clonotype was counted ten times or more. The chain carries TRBV6-1 and TRBJ2-4, with a tentative D call TRBD1 (5 bases). This CDR3 is built from 14 residues. Germline V CDR1 and CDR2: MNHNS, SASEGT. The germline V and J ends were trimmed by 6 bases and 5 bases, with 14 bases remaining between them. The CDR3 spells CASSRWGRQNIQYF. The CDR3 bases are TGTGCCAGCAGCCGATGGGGCAGACAAAACATTCAGTACTTC.

V and J are TRBV19 and TRBJ2-1, with D possibly being TRBD2 (5 bases). CDR3 length: 16 residues. V gave up 2 bases and J gave up 4 bases, with 15 bases separating them. CDR1 is LNHDA, CDR2 SQIVND, per germline (reference sequence). The CDR3 DNA is TGTGCCAGTAGTATAAGCGGAGGCAGCGGTTACAATGAGCAGTTCTTC. As protein: CASSISGGSGYNEQFF.